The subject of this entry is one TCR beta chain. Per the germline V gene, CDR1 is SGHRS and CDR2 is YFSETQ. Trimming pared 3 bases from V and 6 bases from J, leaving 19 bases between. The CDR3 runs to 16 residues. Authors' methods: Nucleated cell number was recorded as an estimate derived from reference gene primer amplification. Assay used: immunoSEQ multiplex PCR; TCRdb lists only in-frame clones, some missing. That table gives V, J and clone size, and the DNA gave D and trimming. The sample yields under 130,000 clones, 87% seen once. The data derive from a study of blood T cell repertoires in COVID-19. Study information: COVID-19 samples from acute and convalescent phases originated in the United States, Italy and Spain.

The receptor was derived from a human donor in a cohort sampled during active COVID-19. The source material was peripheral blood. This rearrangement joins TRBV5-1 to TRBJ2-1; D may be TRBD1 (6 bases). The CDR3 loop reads CASSYSGTPSPNEQFF. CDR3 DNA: TGCGCCAGCAGCTACTCCGGGACACCGTCCCCCAATGAGCAGTTCTTC.